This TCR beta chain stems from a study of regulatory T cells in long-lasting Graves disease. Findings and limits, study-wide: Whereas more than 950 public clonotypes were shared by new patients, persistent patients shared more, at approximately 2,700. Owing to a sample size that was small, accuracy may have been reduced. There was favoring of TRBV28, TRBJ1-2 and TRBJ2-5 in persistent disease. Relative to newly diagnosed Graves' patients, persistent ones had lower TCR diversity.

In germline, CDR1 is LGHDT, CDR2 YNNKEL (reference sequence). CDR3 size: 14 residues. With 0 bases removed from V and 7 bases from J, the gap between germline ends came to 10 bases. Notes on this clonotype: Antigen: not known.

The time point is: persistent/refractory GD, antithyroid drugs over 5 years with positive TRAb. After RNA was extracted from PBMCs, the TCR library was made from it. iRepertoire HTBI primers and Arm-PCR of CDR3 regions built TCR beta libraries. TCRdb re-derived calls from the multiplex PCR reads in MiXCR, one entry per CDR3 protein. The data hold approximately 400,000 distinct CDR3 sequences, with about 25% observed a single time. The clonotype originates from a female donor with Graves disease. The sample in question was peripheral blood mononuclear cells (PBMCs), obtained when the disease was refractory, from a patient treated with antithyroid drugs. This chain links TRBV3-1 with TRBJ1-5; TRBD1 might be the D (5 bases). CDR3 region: CASSQDGGDQPQHF. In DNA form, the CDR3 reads TGTGCCAGCAGCCAAGATGGGGGGGACCAGCCCCAGCATTTT. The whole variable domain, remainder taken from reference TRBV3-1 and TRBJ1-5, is DTAVSQTPKYLVTQMGNDKSIKCEQNLGHDTMYWYKQDSKKFLKIMFSYNNKELIINETVPNRFSPKSPDKAHLNLHINSLELGDSAVYFCASSQDGGDQPQHFGDGTRLSIL.